This TCR beta chain was sequenced during a study of T-cell memory formation after mild COVID-19. The CDR3 sequence is 16 residues long. CDR1 SGHAT and CDR2 FQNNGV come from the germline V gene. The ends were cut back, 4 bases at V and 5 bases at J, with 21 bases in the middle. Study findings and constraints: Among contracting clones, CD4+ were mainly CM/EM and CD8+ enriched in EMRA.

Only a few counts were recorded for this clonotype. No antigen is known for it. TCRdb recomputed calls from the 5' RACE reads with MiXCR, one row per CDR3 protein. Of 270,000 or so distinct CDR3 sequences in the sample, over 15% were seen once. The chain links TRBV11-2 to TRBJ2-7; D possibly corresponds to TRBD1 (6 bases). Sample: PBMCs or a T cell subset sorted from them (not recorded which). The sequence came from a man aged 18-30 years who had mild COVID-19 (a few samples of this study predate the infection). Cell type and time point are not known. CDR3 region: CASSSRGSGANHEQYF. Here the CDR3 DNA reads TGTGCCAGCAGCTCTAGAGGGTCAGGGGCGAACCACGAGCAGTACTTC.